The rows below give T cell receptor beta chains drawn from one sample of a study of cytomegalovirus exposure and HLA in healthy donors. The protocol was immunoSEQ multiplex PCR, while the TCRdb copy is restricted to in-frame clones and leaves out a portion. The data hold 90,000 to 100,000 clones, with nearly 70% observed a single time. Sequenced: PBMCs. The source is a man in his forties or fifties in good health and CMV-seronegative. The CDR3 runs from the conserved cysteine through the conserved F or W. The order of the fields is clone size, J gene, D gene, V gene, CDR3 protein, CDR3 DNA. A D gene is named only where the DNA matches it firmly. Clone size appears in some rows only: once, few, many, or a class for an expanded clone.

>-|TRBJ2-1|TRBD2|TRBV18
CASSSYRGAYNEQFF
TGTGCCAGCTCATCCTACCGGGGGGCCTACAATGAGCAGTTCTTC
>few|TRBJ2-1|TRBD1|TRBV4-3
CASSQDLSGTGLYHEQFF
TGCGCCAGCAGCCAAGATCTTTCGGGGACAGGGCTATACCATGAGCAGTTCTTC
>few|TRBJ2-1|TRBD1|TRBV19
CASSMAGTANNEQFF
TGTGCCAGTAGTATGGCCGGGACAGCGAACAATGAGCAGTTCTTC
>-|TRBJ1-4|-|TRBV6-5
CASGPGYLLGLFF
TGTGCCAGCGGCCCGGGGTACTTGTTGGGACTGTTTTTT
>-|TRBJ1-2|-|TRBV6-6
CASSYSENYGYTF
TGTGCCAGCAGTTACTCCGAGAACTATGGCTACACCTTC
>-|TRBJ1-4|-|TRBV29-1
CSVEDGLTNEKLFF
TGCAGCGTTGAGGACGGACTAACTAATGAAAAACTGTTTTTT
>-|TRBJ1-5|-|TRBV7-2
CASSASPNQPQHF
TGTGCCAGCAGCGCGAGCCCAAATCAGCCCCAGCATTTT
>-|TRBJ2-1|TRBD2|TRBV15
CATGVGRERNEQFF
TGTGCCACCGGGGTTGGGCGGGAGCGGAATGAGCAGTTCTTC
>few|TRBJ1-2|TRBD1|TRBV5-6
CASSLPGTGVNYGYTF
TGTGCCAGCAGCTTGCCCGGGACAGGGGTCAACTATGGCTACACCTTC
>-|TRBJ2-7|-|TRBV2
CASSETGGTYEQYF
TGTGCCAGCAGTGAAACAGGCGGTACCTACGAGCAGTACTTC
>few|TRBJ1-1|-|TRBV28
CAITTIGRRNTEAFF
TGTGCCATCACAACGATCGGGAGGAGGAACACTGAAGCTTTCTTT
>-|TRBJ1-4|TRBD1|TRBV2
CASKTGWAEKLFF
TGTGCCAGCAAGACAGGGTGGGCTGAAAAACTGTTTTTT
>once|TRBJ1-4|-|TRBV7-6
CASSLGGPVANEKLFF
TGTGCCAGCAGCTTAGGGGGCCCGGTGGCTAATGAAAAACTGTTTTTT
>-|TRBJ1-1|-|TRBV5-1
CASLGRGEDTEAFF
TGCGCCAGCTTAGGGAGGGGGGAGGACACTGAAGCTTTCTTT
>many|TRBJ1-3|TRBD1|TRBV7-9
CASSLVRTGHSGNTIYF
TGTGCCAGCAGCTTAGTCCGGACAGGGCACTCTGGAAACACCATATATTTT
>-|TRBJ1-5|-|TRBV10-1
CASSEFGTDAPGHSNQPQHF
TGCGCCAGCAGTGAGTTTGGAACGGACGCTCCTGGACATAGCAATCAGCCCCAGCATTTT
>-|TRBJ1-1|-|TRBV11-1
CASSLEVGGGAFF
TGTGCCAGCAGCTTAGAAGTCGGAGGTGGAGCTTTCTTT
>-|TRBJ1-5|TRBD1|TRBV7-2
CASSLETGGLQPQHF
TGTGCCAGCAGCTTAGAAACAGGGGGCCTTCAGCCCCAGCATTTT
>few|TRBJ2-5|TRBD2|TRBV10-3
CAISEYSSGDQETQYF
TGTGCCATCAGTGAGTACTCTAGCGGGGATCAAGAGACCCAGTACTTC
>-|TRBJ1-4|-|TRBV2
CASEKQGGDEKLFF
TGTGCCAGCGAAAAGCAGGGCGGAGATGAAAAACTGTTTTTT
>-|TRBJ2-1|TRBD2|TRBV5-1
CASSWAGAGVGQFF
TGCGCCAGCAGCTGGGCCGGTGCGGGAGTAGGGCAGTTCTTC
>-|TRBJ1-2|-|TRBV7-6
CASSLLRGYTF
TGTGCCAGCAGCTTGCTTCGGGGCTACACCTTC
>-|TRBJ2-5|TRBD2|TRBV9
CASSVGPSGGGQETQYF
TGTGCCAGCAGCGTAGGCCCCAGCGGGGGTGGCCAAGAGACCCAGTACTTC
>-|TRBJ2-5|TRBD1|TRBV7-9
CASSFSGTGETQYF
TGTGCCAGCAGCTTCTCCGGGACAGGGGAGACCCAGTACTTC
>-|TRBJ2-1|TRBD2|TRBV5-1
CASSWGLADTYNEQFF
TGCGCCAGCAGCTGGGGACTAGCGGACACCTACAATGAGCAGTTCTTC
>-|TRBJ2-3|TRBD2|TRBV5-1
CASSGGGTGTDTQYF
TGCGCCAGCAGCGGCGGGGGAACCGGCACAGATACGCAGTATTTT
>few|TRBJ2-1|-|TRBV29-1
CSVESPTGKTYNEQFF
TGCAGCGTTGAAAGCCCGACGGGGAAGACCTACAATGAGCAGTTCTTC
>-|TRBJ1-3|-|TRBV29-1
CSGSTGSNSGNTIYF
TGCAGCGGAAGCACAGGGTCTAACTCTGGAAACACCATATATTTT
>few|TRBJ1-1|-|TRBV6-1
CASSGPIYATEAFF
TGTGCCAGCAGTGGGCCCATTTATGCCACTGAAGCTTTCTTT
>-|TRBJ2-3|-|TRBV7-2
CASSLFADTQYF
TGTGCCAGCAGCTTATTCGCAGATACGCAGTATTTT
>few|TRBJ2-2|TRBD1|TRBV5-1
CASSFGQGALTGELFF
TGCGCCAGCAGCTTCGGACAGGGGGCCCTTACCGGGGAGCTGTTTTTT